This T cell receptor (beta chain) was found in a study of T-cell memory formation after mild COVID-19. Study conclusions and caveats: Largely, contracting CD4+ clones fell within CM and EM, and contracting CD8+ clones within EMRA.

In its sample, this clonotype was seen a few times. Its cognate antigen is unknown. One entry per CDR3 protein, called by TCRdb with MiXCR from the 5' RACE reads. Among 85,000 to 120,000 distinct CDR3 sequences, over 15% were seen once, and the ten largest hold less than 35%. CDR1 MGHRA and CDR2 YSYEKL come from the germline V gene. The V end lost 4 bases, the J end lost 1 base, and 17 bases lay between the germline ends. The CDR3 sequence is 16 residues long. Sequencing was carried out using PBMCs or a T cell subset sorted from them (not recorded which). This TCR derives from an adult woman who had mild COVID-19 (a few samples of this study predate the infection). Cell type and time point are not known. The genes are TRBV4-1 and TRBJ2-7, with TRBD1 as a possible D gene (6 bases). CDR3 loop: CASSPLRTVASYEQYF. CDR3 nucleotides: TGCGCCAGCAGCCCCTTGAGGACAGTAGCATCCTACGAGCAGTACTTC.